This is a list of T cell receptor beta chains from one sample in a study of cytomegalovirus exposure and HLA in healthy donors. Method: immunoSEQ multiplex PCR; TCRdb's copy keeps in-frame clones and lacks some. This sample has roughly 75,000 clones, with approximately 94% found just once. Material: PBMCs. These receptors all stem from a young woman in good health and CMV-seropositive. Both conserved end residues are part of each CDR3. A D gene is named only where the DNA matches it firmly. Some rows have no size entry. The others give once, few or many, or a class for an expanded clone.

D gene: TRBD2
V gene: TRBV6-6
J gene: TRBJ2-7
clone size: NA
CDR3 DNA: TGTGCCAGCAGTTTCCGATCTAGCGGGAGTAGCGAGCAGTACTTC
CDR3 protein: CASSFRSSGSSEQYF

D gene: TRBD1
V gene: TRBV11-3
J gene: TRBJ1-2
clone size: NA
CDR3 DNA: TGTGCCAGCAGCGATGCAGGGGGCCCCCTCTATGGCTACACCTTC
CDR3 protein: CASSDAGGPLYGYTF

D gene: NA
V gene: TRBV7-9
J gene: TRBJ1-5
clone size: NA
CDR3 DNA: TGTGCCAGCAGCCCCCCCCTCGGTCAGCCCCAGCATTTT
CDR3 protein: CASSPPLGQPQHF

D gene: NA
V gene: TRBV6-5
J gene: TRBJ1-2
clone size: NA
CDR3 DNA: TGTGCCAGCAAGCCGAACAGGGATGTCGGCTACACCTTC
CDR3 protein: CASKPNRDVGYTF

D gene: NA
V gene: TRBV6-5
J gene: TRBJ1-2
clone size: NA
CDR3 DNA: TGTGCCAGCAGTTCCCTTCAGGTTAACTATGGCTACACCTTC
CDR3 protein: CASSSLQVNYGYTF

D gene: TRBD2
V gene: TRBV9
J gene: TRBJ2-3
clone size: NA
CDR3 DNA: TGTGCCAGCAGCGTAGACCCGGGAGGGCCAAGAGATACGCAGTATTTT
CDR3 protein: CASSVDPGGPRDTQYF

D gene: NA
V gene: TRBV7-2
J gene: TRBJ1-5
clone size: NA
CDR3 DNA: TGTGCCAGCAGCCGGACGGACTATAGCAATCAGCCCCAGCATTTT
CDR3 protein: CASSRTDYSNQPQHF

D gene: NA
V gene: TRBV10-3
J gene: TRBJ2-7
clone size: NA
CDR3 DNA: TGTGCCATCAGTGAGTCGAGGAGCCCGGCGAGCTACGAGCAGTACTTC
CDR3 protein: CAISESRSPASYEQYF

D gene: TRBD1
V gene: TRBV4-3
J gene: TRBJ1-3
clone size: NA
CDR3 DNA: TGCGCCAGCAGCCAGACAGGGACTGGAAACACCATATATTTT
CDR3 protein: CASSQTGTGNTIYF

D gene: TRBD1
V gene: TRBV5-1
J gene: TRBJ1-2
clone size: NA
CDR3 DNA: TGCGCCAGCAGCTTGGCCAGGCAGGGGGTAGAGGGCTACACCTTC
CDR3 protein: CASSLARQGVEGYTF

D gene: NA
V gene: TRBV28
J gene: TRBJ1-5
clone size: once
CDR3 DNA: TGTGCCAGCAGTTTTATTTTAGGGGATGGGCAGCCCCAGCATTTT
CDR3 protein: CASSFILGDGQPQHF

D gene: TRBD2
V gene: TRBV9
J gene: TRBJ2-2
clone size: NA
CDR3 DNA: TGTGCCAGCAGTGATTCAGGCCGGACTAGCGGGAGGGCCGGGGAGCTGTTTTTT
CDR3 protein: CASSDSGRTSGRAGELFF

D gene: NA
V gene: TRBV15
J gene: TRBJ1-1
clone size: few
CDR3 DNA: TGTGCCACCAGCATTAGGCTGGAGCATATCACTGAAGCTTTCTTT
CDR3 protein: CATSIRLEHITEAFF

D gene: TRBD1
V gene: TRBV2
J gene: TRBJ2-3
clone size: once
CDR3 DNA: TGTGCCAGCAGTGACCTGACAGGGACAGATACGCAGTATTTT
CDR3 protein: CASSDLTGTDTQYF

D gene: TRBD2
V gene: TRBV28
J gene: TRBJ2-2
clone size: NA
CDR3 DNA: TGTGCCAGCAGTTCCCCTAGCGGGAGGGCCACCGGGGAGCTGTTTTTT
CDR3 protein: CASSSPSGRATGELFF

D gene: NA
V gene: TRBV28
J gene: TRBJ1-5
clone size: NA
CDR3 DNA: TGTGCCAGCAGTTCGGGTAATCAGCCCCAGCATTTT
CDR3 protein: CASSSGNQPQHF

D gene: NA
V gene: TRBV7-9
J gene: TRBJ1-2
clone size: NA
CDR3 DNA: TGTGCCAGCAGCAGAGAAGAACCCGGGAGGTATGGCTACACCTTC
CDR3 protein: CASSREEPGRYGYTF

D gene: TRBD1
V gene: TRBV7-9
J gene: TRBJ1-5
clone size: NA
CDR3 DNA: TGTGCCAGCAGCACCGCAGACAGGGGGGATCAGCCCCAGCATTTT
CDR3 protein: CASSTADRGDQPQHF

D gene: NA
V gene: TRBV2
J gene: TRBJ1-1
clone size: NA
CDR3 DNA: TGTGCCAGCAGTGATGGGATCCCAGGGACTAACACTGAAGCTTTCTTT
CDR3 protein: CASSDGIPGTNTEAFF

D gene: NA
V gene: TRBV5-4
J gene: TRBJ2-1
clone size: NA
CDR3 DNA: TGTGCCAGCAGCTCCGACAGGAGCTCCTACAATGAGCAGTTCTTC
CDR3 protein: CASSSDRSSYNEQFF

D gene: TRBD2
V gene: TRBV6-4
J gene: TRBJ2-1
clone size: NA
CDR3 DNA: TGTGCCAGCAGTTTAACTAGCGGGAACTACAATGAGCAGTTCTTC
CDR3 protein: CASSLTSGNYNEQFF

D gene: TRBD1
V gene: TRBV6-1
J gene: TRBJ2-7
clone size: NA
CDR3 DNA: TGTGCCAGCAGTGTCCTAACGGGACAGGGGGAAAATGAGCAGTACTTC
CDR3 protein: CASSVLTGQGENEQYF

D gene: TRBD2
V gene: TRBV7-2
J gene: TRBJ2-7
clone size: NA
CDR3 DNA: TGTGCCAGCAGCTTAGCCGGCCGAGGGGCACGGGGGGTTGCGAACGAGCAGTACTTC
CDR3 protein: CASSLAGRGARGVANEQYF

D gene: NA
V gene: TRBV28
J gene: TRBJ1-1
clone size: NA
CDR3 DNA: TGTGCCAGCCCATCCCAGGGGTGGCCGGCCCTCTCTCTGAACACTGAAGCTTTCTTT
CDR3 protein: CASPSQGWPALSLNTEAFF

D gene: NA
V gene: TRBV28
J gene: TRBJ1-2
clone size: NA
CDR3 DNA: TGTGCCAGCAGCCGGGACACCCCTAACTATGGCTACACCTTC
CDR3 protein: CASSRDTPNYGYTF

D gene: NA
V gene: TRBV5-1
J gene: TRBJ2-7
clone size: NA
CDR3 DNA: TGCGCCAGCAGCTTGTCCAGGGGCGAGCAGTACTTC
CDR3 protein: CASSLSRGEQYF

D gene: TRBD2
V gene: TRBV5-1
J gene: TRBJ2-3
clone size: NA
CDR3 DNA: TGCGCCAGCAGCGCGGGGGGACCTTACACAGATACGCAGTATTTT
CDR3 protein: CASSAGGPYTDTQYF

D gene: TRBD1
V gene: TRBV19
J gene: TRBJ1-2
clone size: NA
CDR3 DNA: TGTGCCAGTACCTCGGGACAGCGATTTAACTATGGCTACACCTTC
CDR3 protein: CASTSGQRFNYGYTF

D gene: NA
V gene: TRBV15
J gene: TRBJ1-1
clone size: once
CDR3 DNA: TGTGCCACCAGCAGAGATTCCGGTGAAGCTTTCTTT
CDR3 protein: CATSRDSGEAFF

D gene: NA
V gene: TRBV7-2
J gene: TRBJ1-5
clone size: few
CDR3 DNA: TGTGCCAGCAGCTTCAACAATCAGCCCCAGCATTTT
CDR3 protein: CASSFNNQPQHF

D gene: NA
V gene: TRBV5-1
J gene: TRBJ1-4
clone size: NA
CDR3 DNA: TGCGCCAGCAGCTCCCAGGGTTTAGGTGAAAAACTGTTTTTT
CDR3 protein: CASSSQGLGEKLFF

D gene: TRBD2
V gene: TRBV4-1
J gene: TRBJ2-7
clone size: NA
CDR3 DNA: TGCGCCAGCAGCCCGGTTGGCGGGAGGTTCCACGAGCAGTACTTC
CDR3 protein: CASSPVGGRFHEQYF

D gene: NA
V gene: TRBV11-3
J gene: TRBJ1-1
clone size: NA
CDR3 DNA: TGTGCCAGCAGCGCGCCGGACGGGGGAACCACTGAAGCTTTCTTT
CDR3 protein: CASSAPDGGTTEAFF

D gene: NA
V gene: TRBV7-2
J gene: TRBJ1-4
clone size: NA
CDR3 DNA: TGTGCCAGCAGCTTACAGGGGTTCTCGTCTACTAATGAAAAACTGTTTTTT
CDR3 protein: CASSLQGFSSTNEKLFF

D gene: TRBD1
V gene: TRBV6-6
J gene: TRBJ2-7
clone size: NA
CDR3 DNA: TGTGCCCACTCACAGGGGGCTTACGAGCAGTACTTC
CDR3 protein: CAHSQGAYEQYF

D gene: TRBD1
V gene: TRBV30
J gene: TRBJ1-5
clone size: NA
CDR3 DNA: TGTGCCTGGGGAGACAGGGCGAGCCAGCCCCAGCATTTT
CDR3 protein: CAWGDRASQPQHF

D gene: NA
V gene: TRBV7-3
J gene: TRBJ2-7
clone size: NA
CDR3 DNA: TGTGCCAGCAGCCCCGGGTTAAACCCCTACGAGCAGTACTTC
CDR3 protein: CASSPGLNPYEQYF

D gene: TRBD1
V gene: TRBV11-1
J gene: TRBJ1-2
clone size: NA
CDR3 DNA: TGTGCCAGCAGCCGAAACCGACAGGGCGACGGCTACACCTTC
CDR3 protein: CASSRNRQGDGYTF

D gene: NA
V gene: TRBV25-1
J gene: TRBJ2-5
clone size: NA
CDR3 DNA: TGTGCCAGCAGTGATAGGGGGGGCCGAGAGACCCAGTACTTC
CDR3 protein: CASSDRGGRETQYF

D gene: TRBD2
V gene: TRBV6-1
J gene: TRBJ2-1
clone size: NA
CDR3 DNA: TGTGCCAGCAGTGAGGCCCTTGGCGGCGGGAGTGACAATGAGCAGTTCTTC
CDR3 protein: CASSEALGGGSDNEQFF

D gene: NA
V gene: TRBV10-3
J gene: TRBJ1-4
clone size: NA
CDR3 DNA: TGTGCCATCAGGGACAGTCTAGGGGAAAAACTGTTTTTT
CDR3 protein: CAIRDSLGEKLFF

D gene: TRBD1
V gene: TRBV6-5
J gene: TRBJ2-5
clone size: NA
CDR3 DNA: TGTGCCAGCAGCCGACAGGGGGGGAACCAAGAGACCCAGTACTTC
CDR3 protein: CASSRQGGNQETQYF

D gene: TRBD1
V gene: TRBV5-8
J gene: TRBJ1-4
clone size: NA
CDR3 DNA: TGTGCCAGCAGTTTGGGGGACAGGGATAATGAAAAACTGTTTTTT
CDR3 protein: CASSLGDRDNEKLFF

D gene: NA
V gene: TRBV15
J gene: TRBJ2-3
clone size: NA
CDR3 DNA: TGTGCCACCAGCAGAGGACAGAGCACAGATACGCAGTATTTT
CDR3 protein: CATSRGQSTDTQYF

D gene: NA
V gene: TRBV28
J gene: TRBJ2-5
clone size: NA
CDR3 DNA: TGTGCCAGCAGTTTGTCGGGTTTTGTGGGGGCCGCTCAAGAGACCCAGTACTTC
CDR3 protein: CASSLSGFVGAAQETQYF

D gene: NA
V gene: TRBV19
J gene: TRBJ1-2
clone size: NA
CDR3 DNA: TGTGCCAGCAGACTCGGGGGGGCGGACTATGGCTACACCTTC
CDR3 protein: CASRLGGADYGYTF

D gene: TRBD1
V gene: TRBV7-6
J gene: TRBJ1-6
clone size: NA
CDR3 DNA: TGTGCCACCGGGGACAGGGGCTCACCCCTCCACTTT
CDR3 protein: CATGDRGSPLHF

D gene: NA
V gene: TRBV7-8
J gene: TRBJ2-3
clone size: NA
CDR3 DNA: TGTGCCAGCAGCCCCCCGGCCGGGGGTGGGTCAGATACGCAGTATTTT
CDR3 protein: CASSPPAGGGSDTQYF

D gene: NA
V gene: TRBV11-3
J gene: TRBJ1-2
clone size: NA
CDR3 DNA: TGTGCCAGCAGCCCACGGGGGGGCGTCGACTATGGCTACACCTTC
CDR3 protein: CASSPRGGVDYGYTF

D gene: TRBD2
V gene: TRBV7-9
J gene: TRBJ2-2
clone size: NA
CDR3 DNA: TGTGCCAGCAGTTCCCTAGCGGCGAACACCGGGGAGCTGTTTTTT
CDR3 protein: CASSSLAANTGELFF

D gene: NA
V gene: TRBV14
J gene: TRBJ1-2
clone size: NA
CDR3 DNA: TGTGCCAGCAGCGGCAGACTAGGCTATGGCTACACCTTC
CDR3 protein: CASSGRLGYGYTF

D gene: NA
V gene: TRBV6-6
J gene: TRBJ2-1
clone size: NA
CDR3 DNA: TGTGCCAGCAGCTCCGGGATATACAATGAGCAGTTCTTC
CDR3 protein: CASSSGIYNEQFF

D gene: TRBD2
V gene: TRBV7-9
J gene: TRBJ2-5
clone size: NA
CDR3 DNA: TGTGCCAGCAGGAGAGCGGGAGGGCGGGAGACCCAGTACTTC
CDR3 protein: CASRRAGGRETQYF

D gene: NA
V gene: TRBV5-6
J gene: TRBJ2-7
clone size: NA
CDR3 DNA: TGTGCCAGCAGCAACAGGGATAGCTCCTACGAGCAGTACTTC
CDR3 protein: CASSNRDSSYEQYF

D gene: TRBD2
V gene: TRBV4-1
J gene: TRBJ2-3
clone size: NA
CDR3 DNA: TGCGCCAGCAGCCAAGATATTGGGGCGGTGCGGGAGAAGACAGATACGCAGTATTTT
CDR3 protein: CASSQDIGAVREKTDTQYF